This T cell receptor (beta chain) emerged from a study of regulatory T cells in long-lasting Graves disease. CDR3 regions were amplified by Arm-PCR using iRepertoire HTBI primers to build TCR beta libraries. TCRdb ran MiXCR on the multiplex PCR reads and lists one entry per CDR3 protein. This table has fewer than 550,000 distinct CDR3 sequences, about 16% appearing once. Germline V lookup: CDR1 MGHRA, CDR2 YSYEKL. The CDR3 consists of 18 residues. After removal of 3 bases from V and 9 bases from J, the junction contained 15 bases not matched to a gene. Time point: newly diagnosed GD, antithyroid drugs for less than 3 months. The TCR library was made from RNA that had been extracted from PBMCs in TRIzol. Study results and limitations: Persistent disease exhibited a predilection for TRBV28, TRBJ1-2 and TRBJ2-5.

This clonotype was recorded a few times. Its antigen is undetermined. The same data also contributed to another study, on T cells in Graves' hyperthyroidism and ophthalmopathy. That work contributes: Researchers report that a 13 V-J model separated ophthalmopathy from stable hyperthyroidism.

The sequenced sample was peripheral blood mononuclear cells (PBMCs), obtained at new diagnosis, from a patient treated with antithyroid drugs. The V call is TRBV4-1, the J call TRBJ2-3, with 13 bases matching TRBD2. This clonotype was obtained from a woman aged 40 to 65 with Graves disease. CDR3 amino acids: CASSQPGLAGARARTQYF. The CDR3 region has the DNA TGCGCCAGCAGCCAGCCCGGACTAGCGGGGGCGCGCGCCAGGACGCAGTATTTT.